This T cell receptor (beta chain) was obtained from a study of cytomegalovirus exposure and HLA in healthy donors. Germline CDR1 MDHEN, CDR2 SYDVKM. Trimming took 6 bases from V and 4 from J; bases not matched to a gene: 12. The CDR3 extends over 18 amino acids. Study results and limitations: A later analysis reportedly identified an Asian-associated ancestry cluster as carrying fewer N-insertions than the approximately 710-donor mean.

The PCR had 60 Vbeta and 13 Jbeta primers. Libraries were prepared by immunoSEQ multiplex PCR; TCRdb keeps only in-frame clonotypes and omits some of them. Of under 75,000 clones in the sample, 80% to 90% were seen once. For this clone: No antigen is known for it.

The receptor's source is a woman younger than 45 in good health and CMV-seronegative. This sequence joins TRBV28 and TRBJ2-2, with TRBD2 identical over 12 bases. Sample: PBMCs. CDR3 sequence reads: CASSTYRTSGVGTGELFF. DNA for the CDR3: TGTGCCAGCAGCACTTACCGGACTAGCGGGGTGGGCACCGGGGAGCTGTTTTTT.